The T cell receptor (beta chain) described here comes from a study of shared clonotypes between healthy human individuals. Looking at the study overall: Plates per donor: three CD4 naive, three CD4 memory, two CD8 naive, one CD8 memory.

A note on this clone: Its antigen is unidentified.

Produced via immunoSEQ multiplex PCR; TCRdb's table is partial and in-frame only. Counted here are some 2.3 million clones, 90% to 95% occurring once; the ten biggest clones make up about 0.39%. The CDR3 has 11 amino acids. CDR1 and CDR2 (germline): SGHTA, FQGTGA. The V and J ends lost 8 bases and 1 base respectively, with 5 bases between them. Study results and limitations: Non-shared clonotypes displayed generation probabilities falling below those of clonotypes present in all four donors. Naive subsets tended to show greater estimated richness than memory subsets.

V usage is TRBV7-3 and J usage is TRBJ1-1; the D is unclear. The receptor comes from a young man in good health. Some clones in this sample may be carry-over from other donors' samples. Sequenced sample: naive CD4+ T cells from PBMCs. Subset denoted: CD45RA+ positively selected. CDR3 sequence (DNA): TGTGCCAGCGTCAAGAACACTGAAGCTTTCTTT. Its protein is CASVKNTEAFF.